The clone carrying this T cell receptor (beta chain) was seen at least ten times. Its antigen is not identified. These data originate in a study of CD8 T cells in ankylosing spondylitis. Whole-study findings and limits: Reactive arthritis synovial fluid and blood were previously reported to contain some motif variants. Clones linked to disease were reported to show significant enrichment in matched ankylosing spondylitis synovial fluid. Disease-linked clones proved CD8+ and comparatively uncommon in peripheral blood. A motif of under ten highly homologous TCR beta variants was seen as apparently characteristic of ankylosing spondylitis blood.

TCRdb re-called the 5' RACE reads through MiXCR, storing one row per CDR3 protein. The data contain fewer than 550,000 distinct CDR3 sequences, about 5.2% of them singletons. The sequenced sample consisted of blood, either unsorted or a sorted T cell fraction (not recorded which). The receptor was derived from a male donor with ankylosing spondylitis.

DNA of the CDR3: TGTGCCGGTTCTCCCCCGGCCTACAATGAGCAGTTCTTC. It encodes CAGSPPAYNEQFF. J is TRBJ2-1 and V is TRBV10-3; no reliable D call. The ends were cut back, 11 bases at V and 2 bases at J, with 13 bases in the middle. The CDR3 length is 13 residues. Germline CDR1 ENHRY, CDR2 SYGVKD.